This is a list of T cell receptor beta chains from one sample in a study of low-dose radiotherapy and immunotherapy resistance in tumors. Via MiXCR, TCRdb re-called the reads, giving one row per CDR3 protein. Among tens of thousands of distinct CDR3 sequences listed, about 11% were seen once. Specimen: PBMCs, collected before treatment. These receptors were obtained from a female donor with ovarian cancer. Each CDR3 is given with its conserved first and last residue. Where a row states a size, it is once, few, many or the class of an expanded clone; other rows omit it.

TRBV5-5	TRBJ2-3	many	CASSVLAGDTQYF
TRBV2	TRBJ2-5	many	CASRGGVSETQYF
TRBV20-1	TRBJ2-2	-	CSARDWGAGELFF
TRBV18	TRBJ2-1	once	CASSLLPDYLYNEQFF
TRBV5-1	TRBJ2-1	many	CASSLGTGVEQFF
TRBV28	TRBJ2-7	few	CASKSGLPYEQYF
TRBV19	TRBJ2-3	many	CASSMGQGADTQYF
TRBV18	TRBJ2-5	many	CASSPSLQNSQETQYF
TRBV9	TRBJ2-3	many	CASSVGLAGFSTDTQYF
TRBV6-5	TRBJ2-7	few	CASSYVGGLVVDEQYF
TRBV6-5	TRBJ2-2	many	CASRITGTGELFF
TRBV7-8	TRBJ2-2	many	CASSLGQGAAGELFF
TRBV21-1	TRBJ2-2	many	CASSKGRGTGELFF
TRBV9	TRBJ2-5	many	CASSAGSGQETQYF
TRBV11-2	TRBJ2-5	many	CASSFRNIGETQYF